The TCR beta chain described here comes from a study of identical twins. Whole-study results and caveats: Memory repertoires showed no such pattern, whereas abundant cord blood beta clonotypes carried fewer insertions.

From the 5' RACE reads, TCRdb called clonotypes with MiXCR, one entry per CDR3 protein. The data show hundreds of thousands of distinct CDR3 sequences, around 6% seen once. This clonotype was recorded many times. The antigen remains unidentified. All donors were healthy, and all were Caucasian. The sequence was collected from a man between 18 and 29 years old in good health. The sequenced sample consisted of naive T cells sorted from blood.

The CDR3 nucleotides are TGCAGCGTGAGGGAATCCCAAGAGACCCAGTACTTC. It is translated as CSVRESQETQYF. The chain is built from TRBV29-1 and TRBJ2-5, with D possibly matching TRBD2 (5 bases). Germline V lookup: CDR1 SQVTM, CDR2 ANQGSEA. This CDR3 has 12 residues. V was trimmed by 6 bases and J by 1 base, leaving 9 bases between them.